This T cell receptor beta chain was identified in a study of CD8 T cells in ankylosing spondylitis. The study, taken as a whole, reports: Disease-linked clones reportedly showed significant enrichment in matched ankylosing spondylitis synovial fluid. Disease-linked clones bore a CD8+ phenotype, appearing relatively rarely in peripheral blood. Ankylosing spondylitis blood appeared to be characterized by a TCR beta motif of roughly eight highly homologous variants.

This clonotype was detected a few times. Antigen: not known. TCRdb ran MiXCR on the 5' RACE reads and lists one entry per CDR3 protein. This table has about 250,000 distinct CDR3 sequences, 30% to 35% appearing once. V lost 4 bases, J lost 9 bases, and 19 bases lay in between. This CDR3 is 15 amino acids long. Looked up from germline, CDR1 is SGHDN and CDR2 is FVKESK. Sequenced input: blood, either unsorted or a sorted T cell fraction (not recorded which). The TCR sequence derives from a male donor with ankylosing spondylitis or in good health (not recorded which). The chain links TRBV14 to TRBJ2-1, with a weak D call TRBD2 (5 bases). CDR3 in DNA: TGTGCCAGCAGCCCGAGCGGATACTGGTCGGGTGAGCAGTTCTTC. This gives the protein CASSPSGYWSGEQFF.